The rows below give T cell receptor beta chains drawn from one sample of a study of CD8 T cells in ankylosing spondylitis. TCRdb recomputed calls from the 5' RACE reads with MiXCR, one row per CDR3 protein. The sample lists 200,000 or so distinct CDR3 sequences, roughly 13% occurring once. The sample comprised blood, either unsorted or a sorted T cell fraction (not recorded which). These TCRs come from a female donor with ankylosing spondylitis or in good health (not recorded which). Each CDR3 is given with its conserved first and last residue. The D gene is left open where the match is weak. Part of the rows lack a size; the others show once, few, many or a class for expanded clones.

len,d_gene,abundance,j_gene,v_gene,CDR3aa,CDR3nt
15,.,many,TRBJ1-5,TRBV2,CASRSGAYSNQPQHF,TGTGCCAGCAGAAGCGGGGCCTATAGCAATCAGCCCCAGCATTTT
13,.,many,TRBJ2-2,TRBV7-9,CASSALDTGELFF,TGTGCCAGCAGCGCCCTAGACACCGGGGAGCTGTTTTTT
15,TRBD1,few,TRBJ2-4,TRBV7-2,CASSLHGTGENIQYF,TGTGCCAGCAGCCTACACGGGACAGGCGAAAACATTCAGTACTTC
14,TRBD1,.,TRBJ2-3,TRBV12-3/TRBV12-4,CASSRQGGPDTQYF,TGTGCCAGCAGTAGACAGGGCGGCCCAGATACGCAGTATTTT
16,.,few,TRBJ1-2,TRBV14,CASSQELGEAGYGYTF,TGTGCCAGCAGCCAAGAGCTGGGCGAGGCCGGGTATGGCTACACCTTC
17,TRBD1,many,TRBJ2-4,TRBV27,CASRSPGQGNYPDIQYF,TGTGCCAGCAGATCTCCGGGACAGGGGAATTATCCAGACATTCAGTACTTC
14,.,many,TRBJ2-4,TRBV20-1,CSARKGGAKNIQYF,TGCAGTGCTAGGAAGGGGGGAGCCAAAAACATTCAGTACTTC
18,TRBD2,few,TRBJ2-3,TRBV11-2,CASSLVGFVGRSTDTQYF,TGTGCCAGCAGCTTAGTGGGTTTTGTCGGGAGGAGCACAGATACGCAGTATTTT
15,TRBD2,few,TRBJ2-1,TRBV29-1,CSAQARLAGYPEQFF,TGCAGCGCACAGGCGAGGCTAGCGGGATACCCCGAGCAGTTCTTC
12,.,.,TRBJ2-7,TRBV20-1,CSARSLGGEQYF,TGCAGTGCTAGATCTCTGGGCGGGGAGCAGTACTTC
15,TRBD2,many,TRBJ2-7,TRBV5-1,CASSYGLAGVSEQYF,TGCGCCAGCAGCTATGGACTAGCGGGAGTGTCGGAGCAGTACTTC
15,TRBD1,.,TRBJ2-7,TRBV7-2,CASSTTGDLSYEQYF,TGTGCCAGCAGCACGACAGGGGATCTCTCCTACGAGCAGTACTTC
13,TRBD1,.,TRBJ2-2,TRBV7-9,CASSIDRAGELFF,TGTGCCAGCAGCATAGACAGGGCCGGGGAGCTGTTTTTT
16,TRBD2,many,TRBJ2-5,TRBV9,CASSQKTSGFQETQYF,TGTGCCAGCAGCCAAAAGACTAGCGGGTTCCAAGAGACCCAGTACTTC